The rows below give T cell receptor beta chains drawn from one sample of a study of neurological immune-mediated disorders. TCRdb re-called the 5' RACE reads through MiXCR, storing one row per CDR3 protein. The data show about 55,000 distinct CDR3 sequences, with roughly 4.3% seen just once and around 3% held by the top ten. The sequencing sample was made of PBMCs. All receptors come from a man in his fifties or sixties with multiple sclerosis. Each CDR3 is given with its conserved first and last residue. Fields, in order: J gene, V gene, D gene, clone size, CDR3 DNA, CDR3 protein. D genes are given only for firm matches. Clone size, where shown, is once, few, many, or a class for clones that have expanded.

>TRBJ2-7|TRBV4-1|NA|once
TGCGCCAGCAGCCAAGTTGCGGGACAGACCTACGAGCAGTACTTC
CASSQVAGQTYEQYF
>TRBJ2-7|TRBV7-9|TRBD1|many
TGTGCCAGCAGCTCTTCCGGGACAGGGTCCTACGAGCAGTACTTC
CASSSSGTGSYEQYF
>TRBJ2-7|TRBV12-3/TRBV12-4|TRBD1|many
TGTGCCAGCAGTTTATCCGGGACAGGGGGCCACGAGCAGTACTTC
CASSLSGTGGHEQYF
>TRBJ2-6|TRBV6-5|NA|many
TGTGCCAGCAGGGGGCTTGGGGCCAACGTCCTGACTTTC
CASRGLGANVLTF
>TRBJ1-1|TRBV11-2|TRBD1|NA
TGTGCCAGCTGTAGGGACAGAGGCACTGAAGCTTTCTTT
CASCRDRGTEAFF
>TRBJ2-7|TRBV5-5|NA|few
TGTGCCAGCAGCCAAGGCCTACACGAGCAGTACTTC
CASSQGLHEQYF
>TRBJ1-4|TRBV6-1|NA|many
TGTGCCAGCAGTAAAATGCTAGCAACTAATGAAAAACTGTTTTTT
CASSKMLATNEKLFF
>TRBJ2-7|TRBV20-1|NA|many
TGCAGTGCTAGAGATAGGTGGAGCAACCGTGACTACGAGCAGTACTTC
CSARDRWSNRDYEQYF
>TRBJ2-3|TRBV6-1|NA|few
TGTGCCAGCAGCCGGACACCTAGCACAGATACGCAGTATTTT
CASSRTPSTDTQYF
>TRBJ2-1|TRBV6-4|TRBD2|many
TGTGCCAGCAGTGACTCGGGGACTAGCAATGAGCAGTTCTTC
CASSDSGTSNEQFF
>TRBJ2-1|TRBV20-1|NA|many
TGCAGTGCTAGAGCACATCGACTAGGGGACAATGAGCAGTTCTTC
CSARAHRLGDNEQFF
>TRBJ2-3|TRBV7-2|NA|medium-sized
TGTGCCAGCAGCTTAGTCGGCAAAAGCACAGATACGCAGTATTTT
CASSLVGKSTDTQYF
>TRBJ2-1|TRBV20-1|TRBD2|many
TGCAGTGCAATCACTAGCGGGAGGGCCAACAATGAGCAGTTCTTC
CSAITSGRANNEQFF
>TRBJ2-1|TRBV3-1|NA|many
TGTGCCAGCAGCCAAGGACCGGGGACCCCCCCCCAGTTCTTC
CASSQGPGTPPQFF
>TRBJ2-5|TRBV29-1|NA|many
TGCAGCGTTGAGCCCCCGGGCCGTATGGGGGAGACCCAGTACTTC
CSVEPPGRMGETQYF
>TRBJ1-6|TRBV5-1|NA|many
TGCGCCAGCAGCTTGTCCGGGGATGCGGTCTCACCCCTCCACTTT
CASSLSGDAVSPLHF
>TRBJ1-1|TRBV20-1|TRBD1|many
TGCAGTGCTAGTTTTCACAGGGGGCGGAACACTGAAGCTTTCTTT
CSASFHRGRNTEAFF
>TRBJ2-5|TRBV5-1|NA|many
TGCGCCAGCAGCCCCTCGGCAGGGCAAGAGACCCAGTACTTC
CASSPSAGQETQYF
>TRBJ2-2|TRBV4-1|TRBD2|many
TGCGCCAGTACCGGGACTAGCGGAGCGAACACCGGGGAGCTGTTTTTT
CASTGTSGANTGELFF
>TRBJ2-7|TRBV27|TRBD2|many
TGTGCCAGCGGATTATCCGGGGGAGGGAACGAGCAGTACTTC
CASGLSGGGNEQYF
>TRBJ2-3|TRBV20-1|TRBD2|many
TGCAGTGCTAGTAAGACTAGCGGGGAAACTAGCACAGATACGCAGTATTTT
CSASKTSGETSTDTQYF
>TRBJ2-7|TRBV28|TRBD2|NA
TGTGCCAGCAGTTTTTCTAAGGGACTAGCGGGAGGGCCATTGTACGAGCAGTACTTC
CASSFSKGLAGGPLYEQYF
>TRBJ2-4|TRBV15|TRBD1|many
TGTGCCACCAGTCGTTTCGGACAGGGGGCCAAAAACATTCAGTACTTC
CATSRFGQGAKNIQYF
>TRBJ2-1|TRBV20-1|NA|NA
TGCAGTGCTGTACTAGACCTTCTGGGGAATGAGCAGTTTTTC
CSAVLDLLGNEQFF
>TRBJ2-7|TRBV27|TRBD2|NA
TGTGCCACCCAACCGCGGCATACGGGACTAGTGAGGTTCGAGCAGTACTTC
CATQPRHTGLVRFEQYF
>TRBJ2-3|TRBV3-1|NA|many
TGTGCCAGCAGCCAAGCGGGATTAGCGGTGGATACGCAGTATTTT
CASSQAGLAVDTQYF
>TRBJ2-3|TRBV20-1|NA|many
TGCAGTGCTAGCTACCGGGCCCCGGATACGCAGTATTTT
CSASYRAPDTQYF
>TRBJ1-1|TRBV10-3|NA|many
TGTGCCATCAGTCCGGGGGGACCGAACACTGAAGCTTTCTTT
CAISPGGPNTEAFF
>TRBJ2-1|TRBV29-1|TRBD1|many
TGCAGCGCAGAACAGGGGAACTACAATGAGCAGTTCTTC
CSAEQGNYNEQFF
>TRBJ2-7|TRBV7-2|NA|few
TGTGCCAGCAGCCCACCAAAGCCGAGCTACGAGCAGTACTTC
CASSPPKPSYEQYF
>TRBJ1-5|TRBV5-1|NA|many
TGCGCCAGCGGCCCCGGGGGGAACCAGCCCCAGCATTTT
CASGPGGNQPQHF
>TRBJ1-2|TRBV13|NA|many
TGTGCCAGCAGCCAACAGTATACTGGCTACACCTTC
CASSQQYTGYTF
>TRBJ2-5|TRBV28|NA|many
TGTGCCAGCAGTTTAATTCGGACTGTACAAGAGACCCAGTACTTC
CASSLIRTVQETQYF
>TRBJ1-2|TRBV5-1|NA|NA
TGCGCCAGCAGCCGGGGCCCGATTGACGGCTACACCTTC
CASSRGPIDGYTF
>TRBJ2-7|TRBV20-1|NA|many
TGCAGTGCTAAACAGTCCAGCGCCTACGAGCAGTACTTC
CSAKQSSAYEQYF
>TRBJ1-1|TRBV20-1|TRBD1|many
TGCAGTGCTAGTTTCAGGGGGGCCCAAGCTTTCTTT
CSASFRGAQAFF
>TRBJ1-2|TRBV12-3/TRBV12-4|NA|NA
TGTGCCAGCAGTTTTGGGGGTACAGAGGGCTACACCTTC
CASSFGGTEGYTF
>TRBJ2-3|TRBV4-1|NA|many
TGCGCCAGCAGCCACCCTCCCAAAGGGGCAAATACGCAGTATTTT
CASSHPPKGANTQYF
>TRBJ2-7|TRBV6-6|NA|many
TGTGCCAGCAGTGCCAGGGTCTCCTCGGGGGAGCAGTACTTC
CASSARVSSGEQYF
>TRBJ1-4|TRBV11-2|NA|many
TGTGCCAGCAGCTTACAACAGACACACAGGCTTAATGAAAAACTGTTTTTT
CASSLQQTHRLNEKLFF
>TRBJ2-3|TRBV20-1|NA|many
TGCAGTGCCCAAACCCCCCTTGGGATAAGCACAGATACGCAGTATTTT
CSAQTPLGISTDTQYF
>TRBJ2-5|TRBV7-8|TRBD2|many
TGTGCCAGCAGCTTAGGAGCCCGGGGGGGAGAGACCCAGTACTTC
CASSLGARGGETQYF
>TRBJ2-1|TRBV28|TRBD2|many
TGTGCCAGCAGTTTATCGGCTAGCGGGAGCCTTGAGCAGTTCTTC
CASSLSASGSLEQFF
>TRBJ2-7|TRBV28|NA|many
TGTGCCAGCAGGGACATAAGCGAGCAGTACTTC
CASRDISEQYF
>TRBJ2-1|TRBV5-1|TRBD2|many
TGCGCCAGCAGCTGGGGACTAGCGGGAGATAGTGAGCAGTTCTTC
CASSWGLAGDSEQFF
>TRBJ2-7|TRBV30|NA|many
TGTGCCTGGAGTCGAGGGGTTGGAGGCAACGAGCAGTACTTC
CAWSRGVGGNEQYF
>TRBJ2-7|TRBV10-3|TRBD1|many
TGTGCCACAACAGGGGGCGACTACGAGCAGTACTTC
CATTGGDYEQYF
>TRBJ1-5|TRBV20-1|NA|many
TGCAGTGCTAGTGGGCTAAGCAATCAGCCCCAGCATTTT
CSASGLSNQPQHF
>TRBJ2-3|TRBV20-1|TRBD1|many
TGCAGTGGTACCGGGACAGGGTGGACAGATACGCAGTATTTT
CSGTGTGWTDTQYF
>TRBJ2-1|TRBV18|NA|few
TGTGCCAGCTCACCATTAAACCAAAAAGACAATGAGCAGTTCTTC
CASSPLNQKDNEQFF
>TRBJ2-7|TRBV10-2|NA|many
TGCGCCAGCAGTGTGGCGGGGCTTACCTACGAGCAGTACTTC
CASSVAGLTYEQYF